This T cell receptor (beta chain) was profiled in a study of cytomegalovirus exposure and HLA in healthy donors. There are 15 residues in the CDR3. Germline CDR1 and CDR2: SGHRS and YFSETQ. Trimming at V came to 5 bases and at J to 6 bases, leaving 8 bases not matched to a gene. The PCR used 60 Vbeta and 13 Jbeta primers. The assay was immunoSEQ multiplex PCR, and TCRdb's table has in-frame clones only and misses some. The table lists 150,000 or so clones, approximately 71% of them singletons, with about 10% in the top ten. The chain joins TRBV5-1 to TRBJ2-3; 11 bases match TRBD2. The sample was PBMCs. This TCR was recovered from a man younger than 35 in good health and CMV-seropositive. CDR3 residues: CASRPTSGSWDTQYF. The CDR3 DNA reads as TGCGCCAGCAGGCCTACTAGCGGGAGCTGGGATACGCAGTATTTT.